The clone carrying this TCR beta chain was detected only a few times. Its cognate antigen is unknown. This sample's time point: 20-29 weeks after completion of therapy. The data derive from a study of T cell therapy after organ transplantation. Study context: T cells were expanded about 2 weeks with 30 CMV class I/II epitopes.

Trimming took off 1 base at V and 3 bases at J, with 10 bases between the two ends. Germline V gene lookup returns CDR1 SGHRS and CDR2 YFSETQ. CDR3 length: 14 residues. Study findings and constraints: Effects of concurrent antirejection and antiviral medications were not evaluable.

Clones were read by immunoSEQ multiplex PCR, and TCRdb kept only the in-frame ones, dropping some. This table holds about 1,200 clones, more than 60% found once. V usage is TRBV5-1 and J usage is TRBJ1-1; D not resolved. The TCR sequence derives from a human patient who had received a solid organ transplant and had CMV disease. Some T cells could come from the graft donor. The starting material was CD8+ T cells from blood, obtained after autologous CMV-specific T cell therapy. In DNA form, the CDR3 reads TGCGCCAGCAGCTTGCGGGAGGGCTACACTGAAGCTTTCTTT. This codes for CASSLREGYTEAFF.